The 3 T cell receptor beta chains below were found in one sample sequenced in a study of blood T cell repertoires in COVID-19. TCRdb's table, derived via immunoSEQ multiplex PCR, lists solely in-frame clones and lacks some. This sample has a few hundred thousand clones; about 85% occur once, and the top ten carry 0.87%. The material sequenced was peripheral blood. These receptors all come from a human donor with COVID-19, enrolled during active disease. The donor label of this sample is uncertain.

CDR3 DNA: TGCGCCAGCAGCCCGGGCCGGGACTATAATTCACCCCTCCACTTT. This codes for CASSPGRDYNSPLHF. The gene calls are TRBV5-1 and TRBJ1-6, with D unresolved. The CDR3 spans 15 residues. Trimming took 4 bases from V and 3 from J, leaving 11 bases between them. The germline V gene encodes CDR1 SGHRS and CDR2 YFSETQ.

The V and J genes are TRBV29-1 and TRBJ1-3; maybe TRBD1 (5 bases). Germline CDR1 SQVTM, CDR2 ANQGSEA. V was pared by 6 bases and J by 4 bases, with 16 bases between. The CDR3 runs 14 residues. CDR3 in amino acids: CSVITRGVGNTIYF. CDR3 DNA: TGCAGCGTCATCACCCGGGGGGTAGGAAACACCATATATTTT.

The chain couples TRBV28 to TRBJ1-1; a possible D gene is TRBD1 (6 bases). The CDR3 spans 13 residues. The V and J ends lost 1 base and 8 bases respectively, with 11 bases between them. The germline gives CDR1 MDHEN, CDR2 SYDVKM. CDR3 residues: CASSLSDTGEAFF. The DNA of the CDR3 is TGTGCCAGCAGTTTATCGGATACAGGGGAAGCTTTCTTT.